This is a list of T cell receptor beta chains from one sample in a study of cytomegalovirus exposure and HLA in healthy donors. TCRdb's table, derived via immunoSEQ multiplex PCR, lists solely in-frame clones and lacks some. Seen here are 140,000 to 150,000 clones, 78% observed once, and the top ten hold around 2.9%. Sequencing was done on a sample of PBMCs. Receptor source: a female donor in good health and CMV-seronegative. Both conserved end residues are part of each CDR3. Each record gives: J gene, V gene, D gene, clone size, CDR3 DNA, CDR3 protein. A D gene is named only where the DNA matches it firmly. Some rows have no size entry. The others give once, few or many, or a class for an expanded clone.

TRBJ2-2,TRBV28,.,.,TGTGCCAGCATTCCCCATGGACTGGTGAACACCGGGGAGCTGTTTTTT,CASIPHGLVNTGELFF
TRBJ1-5,TRBV28,TRBD1,.,TGTGCCAGCAGCCGTGGGACAGGGGTGTATCAGCCCCAGCATTTT,CASSRGTGVYQPQHF
TRBJ1-3,TRBV6-6,.,.,TGTGCCAGCAGCCTTGGGGGGAACACCATATATTTT,CASSLGGNTIYF
TRBJ1-3,TRBV10-3,.,.,TGTGCCATCAGACCCACAGCATCTGGAAACACCATATATTTT,CAIRPTASGNTIYF
TRBJ1-2,TRBV7-9,TRBD1,.,TGTGCCAGCAGCTTAGCAGAGACAGGGGGTTTGAGCTACACCTTC,CASSLAETGGLSYTF
TRBJ2-5,TRBV20-1,.,.,TGCAGTGCAGGCGGGGAGACCCAGTACTTC,CSAGGETQYF
TRBJ2-7,TRBV5-6,TRBD1,.,TGTGCCAGCAGCTTCCCGGGGCAGGGGGCCCACGAGCAGTACTTC,CASSFPGQGAHEQYF
TRBJ1-2,TRBV6-5,.,.,TGTGCCAGCAGTGAAGCGCTGTTGGGCTACACCTTC,CASSEALLGYTF
TRBJ2-7,TRBV28,TRBD2,.,TGTGCCAGCAGTTCGGGGGGCTACGAGCAGTACTTC,CASSSGGYEQYF
TRBJ1-2,TRBV5-6,.,few,TGTGCCAGCAGCATTGACCTCGGGGGTGGCTACACCTTC,CASSIDLGGGYTF
TRBJ2-5,TRBV5-1,.,.,TGCGCCAGCAGCATCGGAGGGGATCTCGAGACCCAGTACTTC,CASSIGGDLETQYF
TRBJ1-1,TRBV19,.,.,TGTGCCAGTAGTAGAGACAGGCGTCAAGACACTGAAGCTTTCTTT,CASSRDRRQDTEAFF
TRBJ2-5,TRBV10-3,TRBD2,.,TGTGCCATCAGCGGACTAGCGGGGGCCCAAGAGACCCAGTACTTC,CAISGLAGAQETQYF
TRBJ2-3,TRBV7-9,TRBD2,.,TGTGCCAGCAGCTTCGGACTAGCGGGGGGAACAGATACGCAGTATTTT,CASSFGLAGGTDTQYF
TRBJ1-2,TRBV6-6,.,.,TGTGCCAGCAGTTCGACAGCCACCTCTAACTATGGCTACACCTTC,CASSSTATSNYGYTF
TRBJ2-4,TRBV28,TRBD2,.,TGTGCCAGCAGTCGGACTAGCGGGAGATTTGGCATTCAGTACTTC,CASSRTSGRFGIQYF
TRBJ2-7,TRBV7-6,.,.,TGTGCCAGCAGCTTAGTCCCAGAGGCCTACGAGCAGTACTTC,CASSLVPEAYEQYF
TRBJ1-2,TRBV6-1,.,.,TGTGCCAGTAGAGGGTACTATGGCTACACCTTC,CASRGYYGYTF